The clone carrying this T cell receptor (beta chain) has only a few counts. The target antigen is unknown. A sample-barcoded 5' primer and a J-beta primer mix were used in a second PCR of roughly 7 to 11 cycles. From the 5' RACE reads, TCRdb called clonotypes with MiXCR, one entry per CDR3 protein. The sample has about 670,000 distinct CDR3 sequences, about 51% seen once. The data stem from a study of blood T cells in healthy people across ages. General observations from the study: From one million sequenced T cells, diversity estimates were lower bounds.

V dropped 0 bases and J dropped 1 base, with 3 bases sitting between them. There are 13 residues in the CDR3. Germline lookup yields CDR1 SNHLY and CDR2 FYNNEI. The V and J genes are TRBV2 and TRBJ1-1; D call uncertain. Sequencing was performed on blood. This receptor was taken from a woman of 80 years or more in good health. CDR3 sequence: CASSEAENTEAFF. The CDR3 DNA sequence: TGTGCCAGCAGTGAAGCGGAGAACACTGAAGCTTTCTTT.